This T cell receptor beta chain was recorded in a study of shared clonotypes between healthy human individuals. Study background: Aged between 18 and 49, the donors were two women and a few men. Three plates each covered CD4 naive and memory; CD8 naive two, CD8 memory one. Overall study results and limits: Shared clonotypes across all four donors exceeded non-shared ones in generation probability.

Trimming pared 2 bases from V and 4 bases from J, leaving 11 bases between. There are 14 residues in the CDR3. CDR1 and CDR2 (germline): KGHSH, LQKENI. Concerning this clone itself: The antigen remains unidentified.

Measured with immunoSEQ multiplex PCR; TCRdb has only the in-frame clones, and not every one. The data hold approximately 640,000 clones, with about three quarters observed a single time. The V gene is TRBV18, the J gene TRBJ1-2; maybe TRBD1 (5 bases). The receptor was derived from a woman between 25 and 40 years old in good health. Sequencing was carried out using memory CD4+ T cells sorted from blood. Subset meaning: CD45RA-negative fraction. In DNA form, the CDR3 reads TGTGCCAGCTCACCAGGGACGGGAAGCTATGGCTACACCTTC. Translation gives CASSPGTGSYGYTF.